These 5 T cell receptor beta chains share one sample of origin, sequenced in a study of blood T cell repertoires in COVID-19. This table comes from immunoSEQ multiplex PCR, and its TCRdb copy is limited to in-frame clones, with some not included. The sample carries roughly 280,000 clones, 75% to 90% recorded once. The sample was peripheral blood. The origin of the receptors is a man in his fifties or sixties who had recovered from COVID-19.

The CDR3 DNA sequence: TGTGCCAGCAGTGAAGACAGGGGGCATACTGAAGCTTTCTTT. Its protein is CASSEDRGHTEAFF. This chain links TRBV2 with TRBJ1-1; 9 nucleotides agree with TRBD1. V lost 1 base and J lost 5; bases outside the gene matches: 2. The germline V gene encodes CDR1 SNHLY and CDR2 FYNNEI. The CDR3 is 14 residues long.

This clone occurred a few times. This rearrangement joins TRBV3-1 (or the pseudogene TRBV3-2) to TRBJ2-7; TRBD1 is a possible D gene (6 bases). The CDR3 consists of 15 residues. In germline, CDR1 is LGHDT, CDR2 YNNKEL (reference sequence). With 1 base removed from V and 2 bases from J, the gap between germline ends came to 12 bases. CDR3 bases: TGTGCCAGCAGCCAAGGGGGTGGGGGCCCCTACGAGCAGTACTTC. Amino acid sequence: CASSQGGGGPYEQYF.

The gene calls are TRBV10-3 and TRBJ1-1, with TRBD1 matching 8 bases. Germline values: CDR1 ENHRY, CDR2 SYGVKD. The CDR3 consists of 17 residues. The V and J ends lost 8 bases and 0 bases, in that order; junction bases with no gene match: 14. The chain's CDR3 is CAISSRGGQDMNTEAFF. The CDR3 bases are TGTGCCATCTCAAGTAGGGGGGGACAGGATATGAACACTGAAGCTTTCTTT.

This chain connects TRBV20-1 to TRBJ2-5; TRBD1 matches 7 bases. The CDR3 spans 14 residues. Germline-derived CDR1 and CDR2 are DFQATT and SNEGSKA (reference sequence). J gave up 5 bases and V 3 bases, and 9 bases lay outside the gene matches. The CDR3 DNA reads as TGCAGTGCTAGTAGGGACAGTAGGGTCGAGACCCAGTACTTC. It codes for CSASRDSRVETQYF.

J is TRBJ2-5 and V is TRBV5-1; D is perhaps TRBD2 (5 bases). CDR3 length: 13 amino acids. The germline V gene has CDR1 SGHRS and CDR2 YFSETQ. V was shortened by 3 bases and J by 0 bases, with 6 bases between the two germline ends. DNA of the CDR3: TGCGCCAGCAGCTCGGACTACCAAGAGACCCAGTACTTC. Protein sequence: CASSSDYQETQYF. Full variable domain (rest looked up from reference TRBV5-1 and TRBJ2-5): KAGVTQTPRYLIKTRGQQVTLSCSPISGHRSVSWYQQTPGQGLQFLFEYFSETQRNKGNFPGRFSGRQFSNSRSEMNVSTLELGDSALYLCASSSDYQETQYFGPGTRLLVL.